These 29 T cell receptor beta chains share one sample of origin, sequenced in a study of cytomegalovirus exposure and HLA in healthy donors. The PCR used 60 Vbeta and 13 Jbeta primers. Profiled with immunoSEQ multiplex PCR; TCRdb holds only in-frame clones, not every one. The table has tens of thousands of clones, 84% seen once. Sequenced material: PBMCs. The receptors were gathered from a woman aged 18-29 years in good health and CMV-seropositive.

V and J are TRBV14 and TRBJ1-1; D remains unclear. The length of the CDR3 is 14 residues. Deletions cut 0 bases from V and 3 bases from J, with 8 bases between. CDR1 and CDR2 (germline): SGHDN, FVKESK. The CDR3 DNA reads as TGTGCCAGCAGCCAAGATCCGGGGTACACTGAAGCTTTCTTT. The encoded protein is CASSQDPGYTEAFF.

The chain employs TRBV9 and TRBJ1-1, with TRBD1 as a possible D gene (5 bases). Germline V gives CDR1 SGDLS, CDR2 YYNGEE. This CDR3 comprises 16 residues. Deletions cut 0 bases from V and 1 base from J, with 13 bases between. The CDR3: CASSVVLDRENTEAFF. DNA for the CDR3: TGTGCCAGCAGCGTAGTTCTAGACAGAGAGAACACTGAAGCTTTCTTT. Supplemented by reference TRBV9 and TRBJ1-1, the full variable domain reads DSGVTQTPKHLITATGQRVTLRCSPRSGDLSVYWYQQSLDQGLQFLIQYYNGEERAKGNILERFSAQQFPDLHSELNLSSLELGDSALYFCASSVVLDRENTEAFFGQGTRLTVV.

This rearrangement joins TRBV5-1 to TRBJ2-3; 11 positions match TRBD2. In germline, CDR1 is SGHRS, CDR2 YFSETQ. CDR3 length: 16 residues. After removal of 5 bases from V and 5 bases from J, the junction contained 10 bases not matched to a gene. CDR3 DNA sequence: TGCGCCAGCAGGTTTTATAGCGGGAGGGAGTTAGATACGCAGTATTTT. Translating it yields CASRFYSGRELDTQYF.

In nucleotides, the CDR3 is TGTGCCAGCAGTTATTACTTCACAGATACGCAGTATTTT. It yields the protein CASSYYFTDTQYF. The gene calls are TRBV6-5 and TRBJ2-3; D call uncertain. CDR1 and CDR2 (germline): MNHEY, SVGAGI. The CDR3 is 13 amino acids. Trimming removed 3 bases from V and 2 bases from J, with 6 bases in between.

This clone came up once. The chain couples TRBV28 to TRBJ1-2, with D possibly TRBD1 on 6 matching bases. The CDR3 length is 15 residues. The germline V gene has CDR1 MDHEN and CDR2 SYDVKM. Trimming shortened V by 2 bases and J by 4 bases, and 14 bases separated the two germline ends. The CDR3 DNA follows: TGTGCCAGCAGTTTAAGGGGCAGGGGTGGCTATGGCTACACCTTC. Its protein product is CASSLRGRGGYGYTF.

V usage is TRBV6-1 and J usage is TRBJ1-3, with TRBD1 identical over 9 bases. J lost 4 bases, V lost 2 bases, and 6 bases had no gene match. The CDR3 consists of 16 residues. From germline, CDR1 is MNHNS and CDR2 SASEGT. The CDR3 loop reads CASSEPTGGWGNTIYF. The CDR3 coding sequence is TGTGCCAGCAGTGAACCGACAGGGGGTTGGGGAAACACCATATATTTT.

CDR3 amino acids: CASSLADRVGQETQYF. The CDR3 DNA follows: TGCGCCAGCAGCTTGGCCGACAGGGTAGGACAAGAGACCCAGTACTTC. The genes are TRBV5-1 and TRBJ2-5, with 7 bases lining up with TRBD1. V shed 0 bases and J 2 bases; nucleotides not matched to a gene: 7. This CDR3 has 16 residues. The germline CDR1 and CDR2 sequences are SGHRS and YFSETQ.

V is TRBV5-4 and J is TRBJ2-7, with TRBD1 identical over 8 bases. Germline trimming cut 4 bases from V and 0 bases from J; bases unmatched to any gene: 6. The CDR3 totals 15 residues. The germline V gene has CDR1 SGHNT and CDR2 YYREEE (reference sequence). The CDR3 region is CASSAGQGSSYEQYF. The CDR3 DNA follows: TGTGCCAGCAGCGCCGGACAGGGTAGCTCCTACGAGCAGTACTTC.

This sequence joins TRBV28 and TRBJ2-7; 8 bases fit TRBD1. V lost 10 bases to trimming and J lost 2 bases; unmatched junction nucleotides: 7. CDR1 is MDHEN and CDR2 is SYDVKM in the germline V gene. This CDR3 contains 13 residues. DNA for the CDR3: TGTGCCATTTCGGACAGGGATCCCTACGAGCAGTACTTC. Translated, it gives CAISDRDPYEQYF. The entire variable domain, with the rest obtained from reference TRBV28 and TRBJ2-7, is as follows: DVKVTQSSRYLVKRTGEKVFLECVQDMDHENMFWYRQDPGLGLRLIYFSYDVKMKEKGDIPEGYSVSREKKERFSLILESASTNQTSMYLCAISDRDPYEQYFGPGTRLTVT.

The rearrangement links TRBV7-9 to TRBJ1-1; no reliable D call. The germline V and J ends were trimmed by 6 bases and 6 bases, with 8 bases remaining between them. The CDR3 is 11 amino acids. Germline CDR1 and CDR2: SEHNR and FQNEAQ (reference sequence). CDR3 bases: TGTGCCAGCAGTCGAACAGCTGAAGCTTTCTTT. This sequence encodes CASSRTAEAFF.

The V gene is TRBV5-1, the J gene TRBJ2-2; 8 bases line up with TRBD2. The CDR3 length is 15 residues. Per germline, CDR1 SGHRS and CDR2 YFSETQ. The J segment lost 4 bases and the V segment lost 4 bases, leaving 6 bases of the junction unmatched. This chain's CDR3 is CASSEGGRTTGELFF. The CDR3 coding sequence is TGCGCCAGCAGCGAGGGCGGGAGGACCACCGGGGAGCTGTTTTTT.

In its sample, this clone was seen a few times. This rearrangement joins TRBV6-5 to TRBJ2-7, with D perhaps TRBD2 (5 bases). CDR1 and CDR2 from the germline V gene are MNHEY and SVGAGI. This CDR3 has 15 amino acids. V dropped 0 bases and J dropped 2 bases, with 11 bases sitting between them. CDR3: CASSYSMGEAYEQYF. In nucleotides, the CDR3 is TGTGCCAGCAGTTACTCGATGGGAGAGGCCTACGAGCAGTACTTC.

The rearrangement uses TRBV28 and TRBJ1-6; weak D call: TRBD1 (5 bases). The CDR3 has 15 residues. CDR1 and CDR2 from the germline V gene are MDHEN and SYDVKM. Trimming removed 4 bases at V and 6 bases at J, with 13 bases between. The CDR3 DNA reads as TGTGCCAGCAGTTGGCGCAGTAGGGGTAATTCACCCCTCCACTTT. This codes for CASSWRSRGNSPLHF.

This rearrangement joins TRBV6-1 to TRBJ1-5, with unresolved D. CDR1 MNHNS and CDR2 SASEGT come from the germline V gene. The CDR3 is made up of 13 amino acids. Trimming pared 5 bases from V and 4 bases from J, leaving 9 bases between. As DNA, the CDR3 is TGTGCCAGCAGTACGGAGTTTAATCAGCCCCAGCATTTT. Translated, it gives CASSTEFNQPQHF.

The chain employs TRBV9 and TRBJ1-2, with D uncertain. The CDR3 has 16 amino acids. Per the germline V gene, CDR1 is SGDLS and CDR2 is YYNGEE. V gave up 4 bases and J gave up 5 bases, with 21 bases separating them. The CDR3 spells CASSPSQGVGDYGYTF. CDR3 nucleotide sequence: TGTGCCAGCAGCCCGAGCCAAGGAGTCGGGGATTATGGCTACACCTTC.

The chain recombines TRBV7-9 with TRBJ1-1, with D possibly matching TRBD1 (6 bases). Trimming left V 5 bases short and J 4 bases short, with 20 bases between. In germline, CDR1 is SEHNR, CDR2 FQNEAQ (reference sequence). The CDR3 sequence is 16 residues long. The CDR3 DNA reads TGTGCCAGCAGCGCCCGGACAGACCAGGGGAGCACTGAAGCTTTCTTT. This encodes CASSARTDQGSTEAFF.

The chain uses TRBV29-1 and TRBJ2-7; tentative D call: TRBD1 (6 bases). The CDR3 has 12 amino acids. Between the trimmed V and J ends, which lost 6 bases and 4 bases, there was a span of 13 bases. In germline, CDR1 is SQVTM, CDR2 ANQGSEA. The CDR3 spells CSVQGPPYEQYF. The CDR3 coding sequence is TGCAGCGTACAGGGCCCGCCGTACGAGCAGTACTTC.

The CDR3 DNA follows: TGTGCCAGCACAGGCGCAACGATTTATGGCTACACCTTC. It codes for CASTGATIYGYTF. The chain has TRBV6-5 and TRBJ1-2; D remains unclear. CDR1 MNHEY and CDR2 SVGAGI come from the germline V gene. V lost 7 bases, J lost 5 bases, and 14 bases lay in between. This CDR3 is built from 13 residues.

The genes are TRBV5-4 and TRBJ2-1, with 8 bases matching TRBD2. With 0 bases clipped from V and 8 bases from J, the junction kept 13 bases outside the gene matches. Germline V gene lookup returns CDR1 SGHNT and CDR2 YYREEE (reference sequence). This CDR3 region has 17 residues. CDR3 sequence (DNA): TGTGCCAGCAGCTTGGTGCGAGTGCGGGGGGTTAACTATGAGCAGTTCTTC. Protein product: CASSLVRVRGVNYEQFF.

The genes are TRBV7-9 and TRBJ1-2, with 9 bases that match TRBD1. The V and J ends lost 1 base and 7 bases, in that order; junction bases with no gene match: 4. This CDR3 is 14 amino acids long. Germline V gives CDR1 SEHNR, CDR2 FQNEAQ (reference sequence). This CDR3 reads CASSLGTGGVGYTF. CDR3 in DNA: TGTGCCAGCAGCTTAGGAACAGGGGGCGTTGGCTACACCTTC.

The CDR3 nucleotides read TGTGCCAGCAGCCCGCGGGGGGTCTCAAGAGAGACCCAGTACTTC. This translates into CASSPRGVSRETQYF. The gene calls are TRBV7-6 and TRBJ2-5; 8 bases are shared with TRBD2. V was clipped by 5 bases and J by 4 bases; unmatched bases: 9. The CDR3 loop spans 15 amino acids. Germline loops: CDR1 SGHVS, CDR2 FNYEAQ.

The J gene is TRBJ1-5, the V gene TRBV28, with 7 bases matching TRBD1. Germline values: CDR1 MDHEN, CDR2 SYDVKM. Losses at the gene ends were 6 bases for V and 4 bases for J; bases not matched to a gene: 12. The CDR3 totals 16 residues. This chain's CDR3 is CASRRDSFLSNQPQHF. CDR3 nucleotide sequence: TGTGCCAGCAGACGGGACAGTTTCCTCTCTAATCAGCCCCAGCATTTT.

This clone was detected a few times. The genes are TRBV5-6 and TRBJ2-5; D possibly corresponds to TRBD2 (6 bases). Germline loops: CDR1 SGHDT, CDR2 YYEEEE. V lost 0 bases and J lost 5, with 11 bases in between. The CDR3 is made up of 14 amino acids. DNA of the CDR3: TGTGCCAGCAGCTTGGCGCTCGGGGGTGAGACCCAGTACTTC. Its translation: CASSLALGGETQYF.

J is TRBJ2-7 and V is TRBV13; 7 positions agree with TRBD2. This CDR3 spans 14 amino acids. V was clipped by 9 bases and J by 5 bases; unmatched bases: 13. The germline gives CDR1 PRHDT, CDR2 FYEKMQ (reference sequence). The chain's CDR3 is CASTSREIGNEQYF. The CDR3 DNA follows: TGTGCCAGTACTTCGCGGGAGATCGGGAACGAGCAGTACTTC.

This chain joins TRBV18 and TRBJ2-5; 8 nucleotides align to TRBD2. The CDR3 loop spans 21 amino acids. Germline assignment: CDR1 KGHSH and CDR2 LQKENI. With V trimmed by 3 bases and J by 0 bases, 21 bases remained unmatched. CDR3 DNA: TGTGCCAGCTCACCCAGACCGACCAAGATAAGCGGGAGCAAATACCAAGAGACCCAGTACTTC. This translates into CASSPRPTKISGSKYQETQYF.

The chain employs TRBV9 and TRBJ2-1; TRBD1 matches 9 bases. The CDR3 consists of 14 residues. CDR1 is SGDLS, CDR2 YYNGEE, per germline. V shed 3 bases, J shed 8 bases, and the junction held 6 bases outside the gene matches. In DNA form, the CDR3 reads TGTGCCAGCAGCGAAGGGGACAGGGTCGATGAGCAGTTCTTC. This sequence encodes CASSEGDRVDEQFF.

This chain joins TRBV14 and TRBJ1-2; D may be TRBD1 (5 bases). This CDR3 comprises 15 residues. With 0 bases removed from V and 8 bases from J, the gap between germline ends came to 16 bases. Germline V CDR1 and CDR2: SGHDN, FVKESK. The DNA of the CDR3 is TGTGCCAGCAGCCAAGACAGACAGCTTCTTTTGGGCTACACCTTC. It yields the protein CASSQDRQLLLGYTF.

This clone was seen a handful of times. This chain connects TRBV1 to TRBJ2-7; the D call of TRBD1 is as the table states it, not checked on the DNA. TRBV1 is designated a pseudogene. This CDR3 region has 14 residues. Here the CDR3 reads CTSSQDGRPVEQYF. Written as DNA, the CDR3 is TGCACCAGCAGCCAAGATGGCAGGCCGGTCGAGCAGTACTTC.

The chain couples TRBV4-1 to TRBJ2-1, with 9 nucleotides matching TRBD2. CDR1 and CDR2 (germline): MGHRA, YSYEKL. V was pared by 4 bases and J by 1 base, with 5 bases of the junction left unmatched. This CDR3 region has 16 residues. CDR3 sequence reads: CASSRFLAGSYNEQFF. In nucleotides, the CDR3 is TGCGCCAGCAGCCGGTTCCTAGCGGGATCCTACAATGAGCAGTTCTTC.